This TCR beta chain was retrieved from a study of shared clonotypes between healthy human individuals. Study context: Per donor, CD8 memory used one plate, CD8 naive used two, CD4 memory used three and CD4 naive used three.

The assay was immunoSEQ multiplex PCR, and TCRdb's table has in-frame clones only and misses some. The sample lists around 2.1 million clones; approximately 94% were seen once. Naive-designated CD8 cells lacked CD45RO, were positively enriched for CCR7, and omitted terminally differentiated effector memory CD45RA+ cells. This clone was recorded once. Per the germline V gene, CDR1 is MNHNS and CDR2 is SASEGT. This CDR3 comprises 14 residues. The V end was cut by 2 bases, the J end by 10 bases, with 12 bases between. The clonotype comes from a man between 18 and 29 years old in good health. Some clones in this sample may be carry-over from other donors' samples. Sequenced sample: naive CD8+ T cells from PBMCs. The V call is TRBV6-1, the J call TRBJ1-6; weak D call: TRBD1 (6 bases). In nucleotides, the CDR3 is TGTGCCAGCAGTGAACTACAGGGTGGATCACCCCTCCACTTT. It codes for CASSELQGGSPLHF.